The TCR beta chain under discussion was sequenced for a study of brain T cells in children with intractable seizures. Sequencing was limited to surgery cases with top T cell transcript signatures in brain tissue. At least one anti-epileptic drug was given before surgery. The CDR3 is 17 amino acids. V was cut by 4 bases and J by 4 bases, with 17 bases left in between. Germline loops: CDR1 MNHEY, CDR2 SMNVEV (reference sequence). Generated by immunoSEQ multiplex PCR, the TCRdb table keeps only in-frame clones and is missing some. Among tens of thousands of clones, about 92% were seen once, and the ten largest hold over 1.5%.

The receptor was isolated from a boy in the first two years of life with tuberous sclerosis and intractable seizures. The specimen comprised peripheral blood, sampled at surgery. The chain is built from TRBV27 and TRBJ1-6; a possible D gene is TRBD1 (6 bases). As DNA, the CDR3 is TGTGCCAGCAGTTCCCACAGGGCCGACCTATATAATTCACCCCTCCACTTT. It is translated as CASSSHRADLYNSPLHF.